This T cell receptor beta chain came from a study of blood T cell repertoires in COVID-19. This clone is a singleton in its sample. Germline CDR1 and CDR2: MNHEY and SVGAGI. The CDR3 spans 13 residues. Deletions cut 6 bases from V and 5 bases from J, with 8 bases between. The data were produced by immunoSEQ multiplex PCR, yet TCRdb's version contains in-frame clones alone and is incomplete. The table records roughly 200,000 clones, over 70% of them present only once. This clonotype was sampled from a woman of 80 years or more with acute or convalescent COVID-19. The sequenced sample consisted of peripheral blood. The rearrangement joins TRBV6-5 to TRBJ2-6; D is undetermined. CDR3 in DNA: TGTGCCAGCAGAACGAGGTGGGCCAACGTCCTGACTTTC. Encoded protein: CASRTRWANVLTF.